This T cell receptor beta chain was sequenced during a study of T cell repertoires in cytomegalovirus infection. Study as a whole: TCR beta signatures that were public indicated CMV infection and matching HLA type.

With 4 bases clipped from V and 6 bases from J, the junction kept 5 bases outside the gene matches. This CDR3 is 13 amino acids long. Per germline, CDR1 ENHRY and CDR2 SYGVKD. MiXCR, applied by TCRdb to the reads, yields one record per CDR3 protein. The sample shows hundreds of thousands of distinct CDR3 sequences, approximately 34% of them seen only once. As concerns this clonotype: The target antigen is unknown.

Broader study findings: Dominating the ex vivo response were HLA-C-restricted CMV-specific TCR beta clonotypes. Using cumulative public TCR beta family frequency, the authors identified those who carried CMV together with the relevant HLA.

The rearrangement uses TRBV10-3 and TRBJ1-2; TRBD1 matches at 7 bases. Sequenced: PBMCs. The origin of this receptor is a human donor in good health (CMV status not recorded). Some clones in this sample may be carry-over from other donors' samples. The CDR3 region has the DNA TGTGCCATCAGTGTGGGGACAGATAATGGCTACACCTTC. Translating gives CAISVGTDNGYTF.